The next 20 T cell receptor beta chains were all read from a single sample in a study of blood T cell repertoires in COVID-19. The protocol was immunoSEQ multiplex PCR, while the TCRdb copy is restricted to in-frame clones and leaves out a portion. The sample lists 90,000 to 120,000 clones, more than 60% occurring once. Specimen: peripheral blood. All receptors derive from a man in his sixties or seventies with active or convalescent COVID-19.

The genes are TRBV5-6 and TRBJ1-6, with D unresolved. Germline lookup yields CDR1 SGHDT and CDR2 YYEEEE. The length of the CDR3 is 15 residues. Trimming stripped 1 base from V and 10 bases from J, with 15 bases between. The CDR3 nucleotides read TGTGCCAGCAGCTTGCGGGGAGTGAATGGATCACCCCTCCACTTT. Protein sequence: CASSLRGVNGSPLHF.

This clone was found a few times. This chain connects TRBV5-4 to TRBJ1-1, with 8 bases lining up with TRBD1. The CDR3 sequence is 13 residues long. Germline CDR1 is SGHNT and CDR2 is YYREEE (reference sequence). J was trimmed by 3 bases and V by 4 bases; bases with no gene match: 2. CDR3 amino acids: CASSHRGDTEAFF. DNA for the CDR3: TGTGCCAGCAGCCACAGGGGGGACACTGAAGCTTTCTTT. The entire variable domain, with the rest obtained from reference TRBV5-4 and TRBJ1-1, is as follows: ETGVTQSPTHLIKTRGQQVTLRCSSQSGHNTVSWYQQALGQGPQFIFQYYREEENGRGNFPPRFSGLQFPNYSSELNVNALELDDSALYLCASSHRGDTEAFFGQGTRLTVV.

This chain uses TRBV4-2 with TRBJ2-7; TRBD1 aligns across 7 bases. CDR1 LGHNA and CDR2 YNFKEQ come from the germline V gene. This CDR3 contains 13 residues. V lost 4 bases and J lost 6; bases outside the gene matches: 6. In nucleotides, the CDR3 is TGTGCCAGCAGCCTCCGACAGGGTTCCGAGCAGTACTTC. Translation gives CASSLRQGSEQYF.

CDR3 loop: CASSKGTSLAQYF. CDR3 nucleotide sequence: TGTGCCAGCAGTAAGGGGACTTCCCTTGCGCAGTACTTC. This sequence joins TRBV12-3 or TRBV12-4 and TRBJ2-7, with D possibly being TRBD2 (6 bases). The CDR3 length is 13 residues. V was clipped by 5 bases and J by 9 bases, with 17 bases between them.

V is TRBV19 and J is TRBJ1-1, with a tentative D call TRBD1 (6 bases). With 6 bases removed from V and 4 bases from J, the gap between germline ends came to 18 bases. The CDR3 extends over 15 amino acids. CDR1 and CDR2 from the germline V gene are LNHDA and SQIVND (reference sequence). CDR3: CASRPHRDRGTEAFF. The DNA of the CDR3 is TGTGCCAGTAGGCCTCACAGGGATCGGGGCACTGAAGCTTTCTTT. The entire variable domain, with the rest obtained from reference TRBV19 and TRBJ1-1, is as follows: DGGITQSPKYLFRKEGQNVTLSCEQNLNHDAMYWYRQDPGQGLRLIYYSQIVNDFQKGDIAEGYSVSREKKESFPLTVTSAQKNPTAFYLCASRPHRDRGTEAFFGQGTRLTVV.

The chain uses TRBV5-1 and TRBJ2-5, with D perhaps TRBD2 (6 bases). Trimming left V 4 bases short and J 4 bases short, with 17 bases between. Germline V CDR1 and CDR2: SGHRS, YFSETQ. The CDR3 is made up of 15 amino acids. CDR3 sequence: CASSQNVAEGETQYF. For the CDR3, the DNA is TGCGCCAGCAGCCAGAACGTAGCGGAAGGAGAGACCCAGTACTTC.

This sequence joins TRBV7-6 and TRBJ2-5; 8 bases line up with TRBD1. The CDR3 has 15 amino acids. The germline V gene encodes CDR1 SGHVS and CDR2 FNYEAQ. J lost 5 bases, V lost 5 bases, and 10 bases had no gene match. The CDR3: CASSAPQGAVETQYF. As DNA, the CDR3 is TGTGCCAGCAGCGCACCCCAGGGGGCGGTGGAGACCCAGTACTTC. Looking up the rest from reference TRBV7-6 and TRBJ2-5 gives the full variable domain: GAGVSQSPRYKVTKRGQDVALRCDPISGHVSLYWYRQALGQGPEFLTYFNYEAQQDKSGLPNDRFSAERPEGSISTLTIQRTEQRDSAMYRCASSAPQGAVETQYFGPGTRLLVL.

This chain uses TRBV18 with TRBJ2-7; 7 bases line up with TRBD1. The junction had 7 bases not matched to a gene; V was cut back by 5 bases and J by 6 bases. The CDR3 runs 13 residues. CDR1 is KGHSH and CDR2 is LQKENI in the germline V gene. The CDR3 here is CASSWDSHPEQYF. The CDR3 DNA reads as TGTGCCAGCTCATGGGACAGCCACCCCGAGCAGTACTTC. Full variable domain (outside the CDR3, taken from reference TRBV18 and TRBJ2-7): NAGVMQNPRHLVRRRGQEARLRCSPMKGHSHVYWYRQLPEEGLKFMVYLQKENIIDESGMPKERFSAEFPKEGPSILRIQQVVRGDSAAYFCASSWDSHPEQYFGPGTRLTVT.

The gene calls are TRBV27 and TRBJ1-5, with D possibly matching TRBD1 (6 bases). Per germline, CDR1 MNHEY and CDR2 SMNVEV (reference sequence). This CDR3 is 15 amino acids long. V was pared by 5 bases and J by 7 bases, with 18 bases between. The CDR3, as DNA: TGTGCCAGCAGTCAACGTCCGGGACACTCCCAGCCCCAGCATTTT. It yields the protein CASSQRPGHSQPQHF.

The genes are TRBV9 and TRBJ2-5, with D possibly being TRBD1 (6 bases). The germline V and J ends were trimmed by 2 bases and 0 bases, with 8 bases remaining between them. The V gene's germline CDR1 is SGDLS and CDR2 YYNGEE. CDR3 length equals 14 residues. As DNA, the CDR3 is TGTGCCAGCAGCGTGAGGGGGAACCAAGAGACCCAGTACTTC. Translated, it gives CASSVRGNQETQYF.

V and J are TRBV5-6 and TRBJ2-5, with TRBD1 identical over 10 bases. Germline CDR1 is SGHDT and CDR2 is YYEEEE. CDR3 length: 16 residues. V shed 3 bases and J 5 bases; nucleotides not matched to a gene: 10. The CDR3 DNA is TGTGCCAGCAGCTCCAGCGGGACAGGGGTGATGGAGACCCAGTACTTC. Protein: CASSSSGTGVMETQYF.

This clone has a single count. The chain combines TRBV23-1 with TRBJ1-2; no definite D call. TRBV23-1 is an ORF for which the function is uncertain. Trimming took 5 bases from V and 8 from J, leaving 12 bases between them. The CDR3 is 12 residues long. The CDR3 DNA reads as TGCGCCAGCAGTACAGCCCCAGGCGGCTACACCTTC. Translation: CASSTAPGGYTF.

The chain links TRBV7-2 to TRBJ2-3; 11 bases are shared with TRBD2. This CDR3 is 16 amino acids long. Losses at the gene ends were 0 bases for V and 8 bases for J; bases not matched to a gene: 7. CDR1 and CDR2 (germline): SGHTA, FQGNSA. CDR3 DNA: TGTGCCAGCAGCTTAGCGCTAGCGGGAGGATTTGGTACGCAGTATTTT. Its protein product is CASSLALAGGFGTQYF.

The chain has TRBV4-1 and TRBJ2-4; D unclear. The CDR3 sequence is 19 residues long. CDR1 and CDR2 from the germline V gene are MGHRA and YSYEKL. Trimming cost V 1 base and J 1 base, with 20 bases left between them. The CDR3 bases are TGCGCCAGCAGCCAAGGCTTGTCTGGCCTCGCCGGGGCCAAAAACATTCAGTACTTC. Translated, it gives CASSQGLSGLAGAKNIQYF.

This chain links TRBV5-5 with TRBJ1-5; D gene unclear. This CDR3 is built from 14 residues. The ends were cut back, 1 base at V and 3 bases at J, with 8 bases in the middle. The V gene's germline CDR1 is SGHKS and CDR2 YYEKEE (reference sequence). The CDR3 bases are TGTGCCAGCAGCTTGAGAGTGAACAATCAGCCCCAGCATTTT. Protein: CASSLRVNNQPQHF.

This clone has a count of ten or more. Other DNA sequences in this specimen translate into the identical CDR3. The chain couples TRBV5-5 to TRBJ1-2; D is unresolved. Germline lookup yields CDR1 SGHKS and CDR2 YYEKEE (reference sequence). There are 13 residues in the CDR3. Deletions cut 0 bases from V and 8 bases from J, with 11 bases between. CDR3 sequence (DNA): TGTGCCAGCAGCTTGGAGGGCACGGGAGGCTACACCTTC. It translates to CASSLEGTGGYTF. The full variable domain, its missing parts supplied by reference TRBV5-5 and TRBJ1-2, is DAGVTQSPTHLIKTRGQQVTLRCSPISGHKSVSWYQQVLGQGPQFIFQYYEKEERGRGNFPDRFSARQFPNYSSELNVNALLLGDSALYLCASSLEGTGGYTFGSGTRLTVV.

This clone was seen a few times. V is TRBV28 and J is TRBJ2-7; 11 bases align to TRBD1. V was clipped by 7 bases and J by 4 bases; unmatched bases: 9. Germline CDR1 reads MDHEN; CDR2 reads SYDVKM. This CDR3 comprises 15 residues. CDR3 in amino acids: CASIEPGTGGYEQYF. The CDR3 DNA is TGTGCCAGCATAGAGCCCGGGACAGGGGGGTACGAGCAGTACTTC.

The V gene is TRBV19, the J gene TRBJ2-7; 9 bases align to TRBD1. CDR3 length: 11 residues. Germline V gene sequence: CDR1 LNHDA, CDR2 SQIVND (reference sequence). V trimming: 9 bases; J trimming: 7 bases; junction bases outside the gene matches: 4. CDR3 sequence: CASRDRDEQYF. CDR3 in DNA: TGTGCCAGCCGGGACAGGGATGAGCAGTACTTC.

The CDR3 loop reads CASSQERRGNYGYTF. CDR3 coding DNA: TGTGCCAGCAGCCAAGAGAGGAGGGGTAACTATGGCTACACCTTC. This rearrangement joins TRBV4-2 to TRBJ1-2; possible D gene TRBD1, 5 bases. The germline CDR1 and CDR2 sequences are LGHNA and YNFKEQ. V was pared by 0 bases and J by 1 base, with 9 bases between. This CDR3 region has 15 residues.

The rearrangement links TRBV5-1 to TRBJ2-3; tentative D call: TRBD2 (7 bases). The CDR3 has 16 amino acids. The germline V gene has CDR1 SGHRS and CDR2 YFSETQ. Trimming cost V 6 bases and J 5 bases, with 22 bases left between them. The CDR3 is CASTPFGGGRGDTQYF. As DNA, the CDR3 is TGCGCCAGCACCCCTTTTGGGGGGGGGCGGGGAGATACGCAGTATTTT.